This TCR beta chain was documented in a study of technical replicates of blood from a few donors. This CDR3 has 14 residues. The V gene lost 0 bases and the J gene lost 4 bases, with 9 bases spanning the gap. Germline V gene data show CDR1 as MNHEY and CDR2 as SMNVEV (reference sequence). Repertoires were generated with immunoSEQ multiplex PCR, while TCRdb's copy carries only in-frame clones and drops some. The table includes approximately 73,000 clones, 96% detected once. The count of this clone is one. The genes are TRBV27 and TRBJ1-2; D not certain. The sample taken for sequencing was T cells isolated from PBMCs. The receptor was isolated from a human donor in good health. In DNA form, the CDR3 reads TGTGCCAGCAGTTTATCGGCCCCTTTCTATGGCTACACCTTC. Amino acid sequence: CASSLSAPFYGYTF.